The rows below give T cell receptor beta chains drawn from one sample of a study of control samples from healthy donors and cancer patients. The protocol was immunoSEQ multiplex PCR, while the TCRdb copy is restricted to in-frame clones and leaves out a portion. The sample yields about 160,000 clones, approximately 93% seen once. Sequenced input: blood. Receptors were obtained from a woman in her thirties or forties in good health. Both conserved end residues are part of each CDR3. D genes are given only for firm matches. A row's size may be missing; if present it is once, few, many or a size class.

clone size: -
V gene: TRBV19
J gene: TRBJ1-2
D gene: -
CDR3 protein: CASRSRGAANYGYTF
CDR3 DNA: TGTGCCAGTAGGTCCAGAGGGGCCGCTAACTATGGCTACACCTTC

clone size: -
V gene: TRBV7-9
J gene: TRBJ1-1
D gene: -
CDR3 protein: CASSHTSGDTEAFF
CDR3 DNA: TGTGCCAGCAGCCATACTTCCGGGGACACTGAAGCTTTCTTT

clone size: -
V gene: TRBV11-3
J gene: TRBJ2-1
D gene: -
CDR3 protein: CASSTSGEQFF
CDR3 DNA: TGTGCCAGCAGCACCAGCGGGGAGCAGTTCTTC

clone size: once
V gene: TRBV4-3
J gene: TRBJ1-4
D gene: -
CDR3 protein: CASSQSQGGREKLFF
CDR3 DNA: TGCGCCAGCAGCCAGAGCCAGGGAGGTAGGGAAAAACTGTTTTTT

clone size: -
V gene: TRBV20-1
J gene: TRBJ2-1
D gene: -
CDR3 protein: CSAATYNEQFF
CDR3 DNA: TGCAGTGCTGCGACCTACAATGAGCAGTTCTTC

clone size: -
V gene: TRBV7-2
J gene: TRBJ1-5
D gene: -
CDR3 protein: CASSFIGAGGGQPQHF
CDR3 DNA: TGTGCCAGCAGCTTCATAGGGGCTGGGGGTGGGCAGCCCCAGCATTTT

clone size: -
V gene: TRBV30
J gene: TRBJ2-7
D gene: TRBD1
CDR3 protein: CAWRNRGTYEQYF
CDR3 DNA: TGTGCCTGGCGAAACAGGGGAACCTACGAGCAGTACTTC

clone size: -
V gene: TRBV10-3
J gene: TRBJ1-5
D gene: -
CDR3 protein: CAISDGVGQPQHF
CDR3 DNA: TGTGCCATCTCGGACGGGGTGGGACAGCCCCAGCATTTT

clone size: -
V gene: TRBV6-5
J gene: TRBJ2-2
D gene: -
CDR3 protein: CASSFGLRNTGELFF
CDR3 DNA: TGTGCCAGCAGTTTTGGTCTACGGAACACCGGGGAGCTGTTTTTT

clone size: -
V gene: TRBV4-3
J gene: TRBJ2-7
D gene: -
CDR3 protein: CASSRDTGYEQYF
CDR3 DNA: TGCGCCAGCAGCCGCGACACGGGATACGAGCAGTACTTC

clone size: -
V gene: TRBV27
J gene: TRBJ1-4
D gene: TRBD1
CDR3 protein: CASSPQGDEKLFF
CDR3 DNA: TGTGCCAGCAGTCCGCAGGGGGATGAAAAACTGTTTTTT

clone size: -
V gene: TRBV27
J gene: TRBJ2-5
D gene: -
CDR3 protein: CASSLSRQGRQETQYF
CDR3 DNA: TGTGCCAGCAGTTTATCGCGGCAGGGTCGGCAAGAGACCCAGTACTTC

clone size: -
V gene: TRBV6-6
J gene: TRBJ1-3
D gene: -
CDR3 protein: CASSGSQTQGSGNTIYF
CDR3 DNA: TGTGCCAGCAGTGGATCCCAAACGCAAGGCTCTGGAAACACCATATATTTT

clone size: -
V gene: TRBV14
J gene: TRBJ1-4
D gene: TRBD1
CDR3 protein: CASSQDLRTGGNEKLFF
CDR3 DNA: TGTGCCAGCAGCCAAGATCTGCGGACAGGGGGAAATGAAAAACTGTTTTTT

clone size: -
V gene: TRBV4-3
J gene: TRBJ1-2
D gene: -
CDR3 protein: CASSQDQETPHIYGYTF
CDR3 DNA: TGCGCCAGCAGCCAAGATCAGGAGACGCCGCACATCTATGGCTACACCTTC

clone size: -
V gene: TRBV19
J gene: TRBJ1-3
D gene: -
CDR3 protein: CASSISGETGNTIYF
CDR3 DNA: TGTGCCAGTAGTATATCGGGGGAGACTGGAAACACCATATATTTT

clone size: -
V gene: TRBV27
J gene: TRBJ2-3
D gene: TRBD2
CDR3 protein: CASSFPSGSLSEGRRIYTQYF
CDR3 DNA: TGTGCCAGCAGTTTCCCTAGCGGGAGCCTAAGTGAAGGCCGGCGTATATATACGCAGTATTTT

clone size: -
V gene: TRBV19
J gene: TRBJ1-2
D gene: TRBD1
CDR3 protein: CASKPTGGYGYTF
CDR3 DNA: TGTGCCAGTAAGCCGACAGGGGGCTATGGCTACACCTTC

clone size: -
V gene: TRBV6-1
J gene: TRBJ2-5
D gene: TRBD2
CDR3 protein: CASSVSVGGREETQYF
CDR3 DNA: TGTGCCAGCAGTGTGTCGGTTGGCGGGAGGGAAGAGACCCAGTACTTC

clone size: -
V gene: TRBV4-3
J gene: TRBJ1-5
D gene: TRBD1
CDR3 protein: CASSQARYGTANQPQHF
CDR3 DNA: TGCGCCAGCAGCCAGGCTAGATATGGGACAGCAAATCAGCCCCAGCATTTT

clone size: -
V gene: TRBV14
J gene: TRBJ2-7
D gene: -
CDR3 protein: CASSLNNEQYF
CDR3 DNA: TGTGCCAGCAGCCTGAATAACGAGCAGTACTTC

clone size: -
V gene: TRBV6-2/TRBV6-3
J gene: TRBJ2-5
D gene: -
CDR3 protein: CASSSGRTTYQETQYF
CDR3 DNA: TGTGCCAGCAGCTCCGGACGGACGACGTACCAAGAGACCCAGTACTTC

clone size: -
V gene: TRBV11-2
J gene: TRBJ1-1
D gene: -
CDR3 protein: CASSLVGGGTEAFF
CDR3 DNA: TGTGCCAGCAGCTTAGTAGGCGGCGGCACTGAAGCTTTCTTT

clone size: -
V gene: TRBV20-1
J gene: TRBJ2-5
D gene: -
CDR3 protein: CSASGRRQETQYF
CDR3 DNA: TGCAGTGCTAGTGGTAGGCGCCAAGAGACCCAGTACTTC

clone size: -
V gene: TRBV9
J gene: TRBJ1-3
D gene: -
CDR3 protein: CASSVVGATGNTIYF
CDR3 DNA: TGTGCCAGCAGCGTAGTGGGGGCGACTGGAAACACCATATATTTT

clone size: -
V gene: TRBV6-5
J gene: TRBJ2-1
D gene: -
CDR3 protein: CASGQPLNNEQFF
CDR3 DNA: TGTGCCAGCGGACAACCCCTGAACAATGAGCAGTTCTTC

clone size: -
V gene: TRBV19
J gene: TRBJ2-5
D gene: -
CDR3 protein: CASSRRGRQETQYF
CDR3 DNA: TGTGCCAGTAGTAGGCGGGGACGCCAAGAGACCCAGTACTTC

clone size: -
V gene: TRBV7-9
J gene: TRBJ2-1
D gene: -
CDR3 protein: CASSLAPTGYNEQFF
CDR3 DNA: TGTGCCAGCAGCTTAGCCCCGACAGGATACAATGAGCAGTTCTTC

clone size: few
V gene: TRBV7-9
J gene: TRBJ2-7
D gene: -
CDR3 protein: CASSFSYEQYF
CDR3 DNA: TGTGCCAGCAGCTTCTCTTACGAGCAGTACTTC

clone size: -
V gene: TRBV18
J gene: TRBJ2-2
D gene: -
CDR3 protein: CASSSPPTGELFF
CDR3 DNA: TGTGCCAGCTCCTCCCCCCCTACCGGGGAGCTGTTTTTT

clone size: few
V gene: TRBV11-2
J gene: TRBJ1-2
D gene: -
CDR3 protein: CASSLEPVYGYTF
CDR3 DNA: TGTGCCAGCAGCTTAGAGCCCGTCTATGGCTACACCTTC